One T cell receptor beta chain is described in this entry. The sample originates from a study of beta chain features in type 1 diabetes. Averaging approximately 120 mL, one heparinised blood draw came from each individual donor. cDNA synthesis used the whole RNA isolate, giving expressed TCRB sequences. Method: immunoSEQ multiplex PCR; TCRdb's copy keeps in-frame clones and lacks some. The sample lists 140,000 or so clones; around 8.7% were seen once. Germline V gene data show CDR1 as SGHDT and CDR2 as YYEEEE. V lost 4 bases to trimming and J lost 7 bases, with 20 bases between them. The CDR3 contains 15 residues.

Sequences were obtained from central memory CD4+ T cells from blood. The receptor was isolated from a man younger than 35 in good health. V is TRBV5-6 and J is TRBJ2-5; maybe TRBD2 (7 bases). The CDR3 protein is CASSPYVNREGTQYF. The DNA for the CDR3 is TGTGCCAGCAGCCCGTACGTCAACAGGGAGGGGACCCAGTACTTC. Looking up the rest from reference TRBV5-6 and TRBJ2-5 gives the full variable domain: DAGVTQSPTHLIKTRGQQVTLRCSPKSGHDTVSWYQQALGQGPQFIFQYYEEEERQRGNFPDRFSGHQFPNYSSELNVNALLLGDSALYLCASSPYVNREGTQYFGPGTRLLVL.